A single sample gave rise to the 24 T cell receptor beta chains below, sequenced in a study of regulatory T cells in long-lasting Graves disease. Time point described: newly diagnosed GD, antithyroid drugs for less than 3 months. The authors made the TCR library using RNA they extracted from PBMCs. Libraries of TCR beta came from iRepertoire HTBI primers plus Arm-PCR of CDR3 regions. One entry per CDR3 protein results from TCRdb running MiXCR on the multiplex PCR reads. The data contain about 500,000 distinct CDR3 sequences, 15% to 20% of them singletons. This sample was also put to use in a study of T cells in Graves' hyperthyroidism and ophthalmopathy.

The sample consisted of peripheral blood mononuclear cells (PBMCs), taken at new diagnosis, from a patient treated with antithyroid drugs. The receptors derive from a middle-aged man with Graves disease.

J is TRBJ2-6 and V is TRBV19, with D unresolved. The CDR3 totals 17 residues. The germline V gene encodes CDR1 LNHDA and CDR2 SQIVND (reference sequence). The CDR3 loop reads CATSRSKGLSGANVLTF. For the CDR3, the DNA is TGTGCAACCAGTAGGTCTAAGGGCCTCTCTGGGGCCAACGTCCTGACTTTC.

This clonotype was detected only a few times. This chain joins TRBV6-2 or TRBV6-3 and TRBJ2-1, with D hard to call. V lost 5 bases to trimming and J lost 8 bases, with 7 bases between them. The length of the CDR3 is 11 residues. The germline V gene has CDR1 MNHEY and CDR2 SVGEGT. The CDR3 loop reads CASSNGDEQFF. DNA for the CDR3: TGTGCCAGCAGTAACGGCGATGAGCAGTTCTTC.

The count of this clonotype is one. The rearrangement joins TRBV27 to TRBJ2-6, with 9 positions matching TRBD1. This CDR3 comprises 20 residues. Germline V gives CDR1 MNHEY, CDR2 SMNVEV (reference sequence). V was clipped by 0 bases and J by 2 bases; unmatched bases: 11. This CDR3 reads CASSLSYLGQGAPGANVLTF. The CDR3 region has the DNA TGTGCCAGCAGTTTATCGTATTTGGGACAGGGAGCCCCTGGGGCCAACGTCCTGACTTTC.

This clonotype was observed at least ten times. The genes are TRBV10-1 and TRBJ2-7; 10 nucleotides agree with TRBD1. The V segment lost 5 bases and the J segment 3 bases; nucleotides outside the gene matches: 7. The germline CDR1 and CDR2 sequences are WNHNN and SYGVQD (reference sequence). The CDR3 totals 15 residues. The CDR3, as DNA: TGCGCCAGCAGTCCCCGGACAGGGGGACGCTACGAGCAGTACTTC. As protein: CASSPRTGGRYEQYF.

A few counts support this clonotype. The rearrangement links TRBV7-9 to TRBJ1-4; no reliable D call. CDR1 and CDR2 from the germline V gene are SEHNR and FQNEAQ (reference sequence). V lost 5 bases and J lost 0, with 28 bases in between. The CDR3 runs 21 residues. CDR3 sequence: CASSLFRPGNEVLATNEKLFF. The CDR3 nucleotides are TGTGCCAGCAGCCTTTTCCGCCCCGGGAACGAGGTTCTTGCAACTAATGAAAAACTGTTTTTT.

V and J are TRBV5-1 and TRBJ1-3; TRBD1 agrees at 8 bases. This CDR3 has 16 amino acids. V trimming: 4 bases; J trimming: 5 bases; junction bases outside the gene matches: 11. Per the germline V gene, CDR1 is SGHRS and CDR2 is YFSETQ. This CDR3 reads CASSQGQDAWRNTIYF. The DNA for the CDR3 is TGCGCCAGCAGCCAGGGACAGGACGCATGGCGAAACACCATATATTTT.

V usage is TRBV19 and J usage is TRBJ1-2, with unresolved D. The CDR3 is 15 residues long. V was cut by 3 bases and J by 3 bases, with 14 bases left in between. CDR1 and CDR2 from the germline V gene are LNHDA and SQIVND (reference sequence). The CDR3 sequence: CASSIPGVGDYGYTF. The CDR3 DNA follows: TGTGCCAGTAGTATTCCGGGCGTAGGTGACTATGGCTACACCTTC.

This clonotype showed up many times. The J gene is TRBJ2-2, the V gene TRBV20-1; the match to TRBD1 covers 9 bases. CDR1 and CDR2 (germline): DFQATT, SNEGSKA (reference sequence). CDR3 size: 16 residues. Trimming removed 4 bases from V and 5 bases from J; junction bases left unmatched: 11. CDR3 sequence: CSATPATGGSTGELFF. The CDR3 bases are TGCAGTGCTACACCGGCGACAGGGGGTAGTACCGGGGAGCTGTTTTTT.

Points on this clonotype: One end of the junction is discordant with germline, which a read error may explain. This sequence joins TRBV2 and TRBJ2-1, with 7 bases identical to TRBD2. Germline V gene sequence: CDR1 SNHLY, CDR2 FYNNEI. CDR3 length: 15 residues. The CDR3 DNA is TGTGTCAGCAGACCCCGGAGCGGGACGTACAATGAGCAGTTCTTC. Its translation: CVSRPRSGTYNEQFF.

This clonotype was seen only a few times. The chain links TRBV6-1 to TRBJ2-3, with D possibly matching TRBD2 (6 bases). The CDR3 extends over 15 amino acids. The germline V gene encodes CDR1 MNHNS and CDR2 SASEGT. V was shortened by 6 bases and J by 2 bases, with 15 bases between the two germline ends. The CDR3 reads CASSTSGGDTDTQYF. CDR3 nucleotides: TGTGCCAGCAGCACCTCCGGCGGGGACACAGATACGCAGTATTTT.

This chain uses TRBV3-1 with TRBJ1-3; no definite D call. Germline loops: CDR1 LGHDT, CDR2 YNNKEL (reference sequence). There are 15 residues in the CDR3. V was pared by 0 bases and J by 1 base, with 7 bases between. CDR3 protein: CASSQESSSGNTIYF. The CDR3 DNA sequence: TGTGCCAGCAGCCAAGAATCTAGTTCTGGAAACACCATATATTTT.

This rearrangement joins TRBV5-4 to TRBJ2-5; TRBD2 matches 14 bases. CDR1 and CDR2 from the germline V gene are SGHNT and YYREEE (reference sequence). This CDR3 has 17 amino acids. Trimming at V came to 4 bases and at J to 4 bases, leaving 9 bases not matched to a gene. CDR3 sequence: CASSPGTSGSLRETQYF. The CDR3 coding sequence is TGTGCCAGCAGCCCCGGGACTAGCGGGAGTCTGAGAGAGACCCAGTACTTC.

There are many counts of this clonotype. The gene calls are TRBV5-1 and TRBJ1-1; D possibly corresponds to TRBD1 (6 bases). Germline V lookup: CDR1 SGHRS, CDR2 YFSETQ. Between the trimmed V and J ends, which lost 1 base and 0 bases, there was a span of 13 bases. The CDR3 contains 16 residues. This chain's CDR3 is CASSLSQGSVNTEAFF. Here the CDR3 DNA reads TGCGCCAGCAGCTTGTCACAGGGAAGCGTGAACACTGAAGCTTTCTTT. The entire variable domain, with the rest obtained from reference TRBV5-1 and TRBJ1-1, is as follows: KAGVTQTPRYLIKTRGQQVTLSCSPISGHRSVSWYQQTPGQGLQFLFEYFSETQRNKGNFPGRFSGRQFSNSRSEMNVSTLELGDSALYLCASSLSQGSVNTEAFFGQGTRLTVV.

V gene TRBV7-2 combines with J gene TRBJ1-3; perhaps TRBD1 as D (5 bases). Trimming took 2 bases from V and 0 from J, leaving 23 bases between them. Germline V gene data show CDR1 as SGHTA and CDR2 as FQGNSA. The CDR3 contains 20 residues. DNA for the CDR3: TGTGCCAGCAGCTTATTGGCGCGGGGGAGTGCTTTGGCCTCTGGAAACACCATATATTTT. It is translated as CASSLLARGSALASGNTIYF.

This clonotype was seen ten or more times. V usage is TRBV5-1 and J usage is TRBJ1-1; a weak D match, TRBD1 (5 bases). Germline V CDR1 and CDR2: SGHRS, YFSETQ. V gave up 2 bases and J gave up 1 base, with 12 bases separating them. The length of the CDR3 is 15 residues. The CDR3 DNA follows: TGCGCCAGCAGCTTTCGTGGACACACGAACACTGAAGCTTTCTTT. Its translation is CASSFRGHTNTEAFF.

This clonotype was counted only a few times. The chain uses TRBV11-3 and TRBJ2-4; D is unclear. There are 14 residues in the CDR3. With 5 bases removed from V and 2 bases from J, the gap between germline ends came to 10 bases. Germline CDR1 is SGHNT and CDR2 is YENEEA. The chain's CDR3 is CASSPSLTKNIQYF. The CDR3 nucleotides are TGTGCCAGCAGCCCGTCTCTAACCAAAAACATTCAGTACTTC. Supplemented by reference TRBV11-3 and TRBJ2-4, the full variable domain reads EAGVVQSPRYKIIEKKQPVAFWCNPISGHNTLYWYLQNLGQGPELLIRYENEEAVDDSQLPKDRFSAERLKGVDSTLKIQPAELGDSAVYLCASSPSLTKNIQYFGAGTRLSVL.

This clonotype was seen ten or more times. The CDR3: CASSQRTPAGAEQYF. The CDR3 DNA reads as TGTGCCAGCAGCCAACGAACACCGGCCGGTGCCGAGCAGTACTTC. The chain couples TRBV3-1 to TRBJ2-7; the D is unclear. The CDR3 runs to 15 residues. Germline V gene sequence: CDR1 LGHDT, CDR2 YNNKEL (reference sequence). The V and J ends lost 2 bases and 6 bases respectively, with 17 bases between them.

The J gene is TRBJ2-7, the V gene TRBV4-1, with 9 bases lining up with TRBD2. The length of the CDR3 is 17 residues. Germline lookup yields CDR1 MGHRA and CDR2 YSYEKL. V gave up 1 base and J gave up 0 bases; unmatched junction bases: 7. The CDR3 nucleotides are TGCGCCAGCAGCCAAGGGGCGCTAGCGGGAACCTCCTACGAGCAGTACTTC. It is translated as CASSQGALAGTSYEQYF.

Many counts were recorded for this clonotype. The chain joins TRBV7-2 to TRBJ2-2; possible D gene TRBD1, 6 bases. Per the germline V gene, CDR1 is SGHTA and CDR2 is FQGNSA. The CDR3 length is 15 residues. The V end lost 5 bases, the J end lost 4 bases, and 14 bases lay between the germline ends. The CDR3 spells CASSTLGQLTGELFF. In DNA form, the CDR3 reads TGTGCCAGCAGCACATTGGGACAACTCACCGGGGAGCTGTTTTTT.

The chain links TRBV27 to TRBJ2-5; the match to TRBD2 covers 7 bases. CDR1 and CDR2 from the germline V gene are MNHEY and SMNVEV (reference sequence). After removal of 4 bases from V and 1 base from J, the junction contained 9 bases not matched to a gene. CDR3 length equals 16 residues. The CDR3 here is CASSSRTKRGQETQYF. The CDR3 bases are TGTGCCAGCAGTTCCAGGACTAAGCGGGGCCAAGAGACCCAGTACTTC.

V and J are TRBV30 and TRBJ1-2; D not certain. Germline V gene lookup returns CDR1 GTSNPN and CDR2 SVGIG (reference sequence). CDR3 length: 14 residues. V lost 7 bases, J lost 3 bases, and 18 bases lay in between. The DNA of the CDR3 is TGTGCCTTGGGTACTTCGGGAACGGACTATGGCTACACCTTC. This encodes CALGTSGTDYGYTF.

On this clonotype itself: A much larger clone differs by one base, so this may be a read error. The chain links TRBV5-1 to TRBJ1-1; D is possibly TRBD1 (5 bases). Germline loops: CDR1 SGHRS, CDR2 YFSETQ. CDR3 length: 11 amino acids. Deletions cut 6 bases from V and 8 bases from J, with 11 bases between. This CDR3 reads CASNGAVEAFF. DNA of the CDR3: TGCGCCAGCAACGGGGCGGTGGAAGCTTTCTTT. Together with reference TRBV5-1 and TRBJ1-1, the CDR3 gives the full variable domain: KAGVTQTPRYLIKTRGQQVTLSCSPISGHRSVSWYQQTPGQGLQFLFEYFSETQRNKGNFPGRFSGRQFSNSRSEMNVSTLELGDSALYLCASNGAVEAFFGQGTRLTVV.

This clonotype was detected many times. The rearrangement uses TRBV5-1 and TRBJ2-7, with D perhaps matching TRBD1 (7 bases). Germline CDR1 and CDR2: SGHRS and YFSETQ. The CDR3 spans 15 residues. Trimming left V 3 bases short and J 3 bases short, with 16 bases between. CDR3 bases: TGCGCCAGCAGCTGGCGGGACAGCAGCGACTACGAGCAGTACTTC. Its translation is CASSWRDSSDYEQYF.

This clonotype has at least ten counts. The rearrangement links TRBV11-3 to TRBJ2-3, with D possibly matching TRBD2 (7 bases). Germline CDR1 SGHNT, CDR2 YENEEA. The CDR3 extends over 15 amino acids. V dropped 5 bases and J dropped 4 bases, with 16 bases sitting between them. The CDR3, as DNA: TGTGCCAGCAGCCCCCGGGGGGCGGGAGCAGATACGCAGTATTTT. Its translation is CASSPRGAGADTQYF.